The 24 T cell receptor beta chains given below trace back to one sample, sequenced in a study of shared clonotypes between healthy human individuals. The table came from immunoSEQ multiplex PCR; TCRdb's copy has only in-frame clones and leaves some out. Altogether around 1,100,000 clones are present, 60% to 80% being singletons, with the ten largest covering roughly 0.83%. The material sequenced was memory CD4+ T cells from PBMCs. Subset indicated: CD45RA-negative fraction. These receptors came from a man aged 18 to 30 in good health. Some clones in this sample may be carry-over from other donors' samples.

The chain couples TRBV28 to TRBJ2-1, with 8 bases fitting TRBD2. The germline gives CDR1 MDHEN, CDR2 SYDVKM. CDR3 length: 15 residues. V lost 5 bases, J lost 3 bases, and 6 bases stayed unmatched. The CDR3: CASSTSGSGYNEQFF. CDR3 coding DNA: TGTGCCAGCAGTACCAGCGGGAGTGGCTACAATGAGCAGTTCTTC.

This clone has just a few counts. The chain is built from TRBV18 and TRBJ2-4; a possible D gene is TRBD2 (5 bases). This CDR3 has 13 amino acids. The V gene's germline CDR1 is KGHSH and CDR2 LQKENI. V was clipped by 3 bases and J by 6 bases, with 9 bases between them. CDR3 residues: CASSPGDSNIQYF. The CDR3 DNA reads as TGTGCCAGCTCACCGGGAGATTCAAACATTCAGTACTTC.

This chain links TRBV4-3 with TRBJ2-3; D is uncertain. The germline V and J ends were trimmed by 4 bases and 1 base, with 9 bases remaining between them. CDR1 is LGHNA, CDR2 YSLEER, per germline. CDR3 length: 14 amino acids. Here the CDR3 reads CASSPLPGTDTQYF. CDR3 DNA: TGCGCCAGCAGCCCCCTCCCCGGCACAGATACGCAGTATTTT.

The rearrangement uses TRBV7-2 and TRBJ1-1, with TRBD1 matching 9 bases. Germline CDR1 SGHTA, CDR2 FQGNSA. The CDR3 is made up of 15 amino acids. V dropped 5 bases and J dropped 1; count of bases not matched to a gene: 5. This chain's CDR3 is CASSKKQGANTEAFF. The CDR3 DNA follows: TGTGCCAGCAGCAAGAAACAGGGGGCGAACACTGAAGCTTTCTTT.

This clone has a handful of counts. The J gene is TRBJ1-6, the V gene TRBV27; D not resolved. This CDR3 comprises 14 residues. V lost 4 bases and J 7 bases, leaving 11 bases between the germline ends. Germline-derived CDR1 and CDR2 are MNHEY and SMNVEV (reference sequence). The CDR3 sequence is CASSYRQRNSPLHF. The CDR3 DNA reads TGTGCCAGCAGTTATAGGCAGCGCAATTCACCCCTCCACTTT.

The chain is built from TRBV6-5 and TRBJ2-7, with D uncertain. The V end was cut by 0 bases, the J end by 6 bases, with 12 bases between. The germline V gene encodes CDR1 MNHEY and CDR2 SVGAGI. This CDR3 is 14 amino acids long. CDR3 region: CASSYSLTVGEQYF. CDR3 bases: TGTGCCAGCAGTTACTCGCTGACGGTGGGCGAGCAGTACTTC.

This clone was seen once. The chain uses TRBV21-1 and TRBJ2-5; the table gives TRBD2 as D, unverified against the DNA. TRBV21-1 is listed as a pseudogene. The CDR3 has 17 amino acids. The CDR3 bases are TGTGCCAGCAGCAAAGGGACTAGCGGGAGTCTGCAAGAGACCCAGTACTTC. Its translation: CASSKGTSGSLQETQYF.

The chain couples TRBV18 to TRBJ2-5, with TRBD2 as a possible D gene (5 bases). Germline CDR1 and CDR2: KGHSH and LQKENI. This CDR3 comprises 16 residues. With 0 bases removed from V and 5 bases from J, the gap between germline ends came to 16 bases. The CDR3 region is CASSPPAGPNAETQYF. In DNA, the CDR3 is TGTGCCAGCTCACCACCGGCGGGCCCAAACGCCGAGACCCAGTACTTC. Filled out from reference TRBV18 and TRBJ2-5, the complete variable domain reads NAGVMQNPRHLVRRRGQEARLRCSPMKGHSHVYWYRQLPEEGLKFMVYLQKENIIDESGMPKERFSAEFPKEGPSILRIQQVVRGDSAAYFCASSPPAGPNAETQYFGPGTRLLVL.

V and J are TRBV5-6 and TRBJ1-2, with D perhaps matching TRBD1 (6 bases). The CDR3 extends over 14 amino acids. Between the trimmed V and J ends, which lost 2 bases and 7 bases, there was a span of 15 bases. Per germline, CDR1 SGHDT and CDR2 YYEEEE. CDR3 sequence reads: CASSLKQGVPGYTF. In DNA form, the CDR3 reads TGTGCCAGCAGCTTAAAACAGGGAGTTCCTGGCTACACCTTC.

The sample holds a few counts of this clone. The same CDR3 is also encoded by other DNA sequences in this sample. This chain links TRBV7-8 with TRBJ1-1; no clear D. The V and J ends lost 1 base and 1 base respectively, with 7 bases between them. The CDR3 extends over 14 amino acids. Germline CDR1 reads SGHVS; CDR2 reads FQNEAQ. The CDR3 bases are TGTGCCAGCAGCTTAGTGGCGGGGAACACTGAAGCTTTCTTT. It codes for CASSLVAGNTEAFF.

The chain is built from TRBV10-3 and TRBJ1-1; 9 bases agree with TRBD1. The CDR3 is 13 amino acids. The trim removed 8 bases at V and 6 bases at J, leaving 7 bases unmatched. The V gene's germline CDR1 is ENHRY and CDR2 SYGVKD. The CDR3 region is CAIGTGIRAEAFF. Here the CDR3 DNA reads TGTGCCATCGGGACAGGGATTAGGGCTGAAGCTTTCTTT.

This sequence joins TRBV29-1 and TRBJ2-1; TRBD2 matches 14 bases. This CDR3 comprises 17 residues. The germline CDR1 and CDR2 sequences are SQVTM and ANQGSEA. V was pared by 2 bases and J by 4 bases, with 7 bases of the junction left unmatched. The CDR3, as DNA: TGCAGCGTTGAAAGAGGGACTAGCGGGAGTAGGTACAATGAGCAGTTCTTC. Its translation: CSVERGTSGSRYNEQFF.

The chain links TRBV19 to TRBJ2-7; 8 bases fit TRBD2. This CDR3 has 15 residues. The germline V gene has CDR1 LNHDA and CDR2 SQIVND (reference sequence). After removal of 2 bases from V and 1 base from J, the junction contained 4 bases not matched to a gene. The DNA of the CDR3 is TGTGCCAGTAGTATATCGGGAGGGCAGTCCTACGAGCAGTACTTC. This gives the protein CASSISGGQSYEQYF.

The chain employs TRBV5-5 and TRBJ2-7; tentative D call: TRBD1 (6 bases). CDR3 length: 15 residues. The V end lost 1 base, the J end lost 4 bases, and 15 bases lay between the germline ends. The germline gives CDR1 SGHKS, CDR2 YYEKEE (reference sequence). CDR3 coding DNA: TGTGCCAGCAGCTTGTTCGGGACAAGCTTATACGAGCAGTACTTC. It specifies CASSLFGTSLYEQYF.

The rearrangement uses TRBV5-4 and TRBJ1-2; tentative D call: TRBD1 (5 bases). The CDR3 length is 15 residues. Trimming took off 5 bases at V and 6 bases at J, with 20 bases between the two ends. Germline values: CDR1 SGHNT, CDR2 YYREEE (reference sequence). The CDR3 region is CASSLAVGAFNGYTF. The CDR3, as DNA: TGTGCCAGCAGTCTTGCCGTCGGGGCTTTTAATGGCTACACCTTC.

The chain joins TRBV28 to TRBJ2-7; 7 bases match TRBD1. Germline V CDR1 and CDR2: MDHEN, SYDVKM. The trim removed 6 bases at V and 0 bases at J, leaving 11 bases unmatched. The CDR3 runs 16 residues. CDR3 DNA sequence: TGTGCCAGCAGGTCATCGACAGGGCTTAGCTCCTACGAGCAGTACTTC. Residues: CASRSSTGLSSYEQYF.

V usage is TRBV4-2 and J usage is TRBJ2-3; the D is unclear. The ends were cut back, 0 bases at V and 6 bases at J, with 16 bases in the middle. Per the germline V gene, CDR1 is LGHNA and CDR2 is YNFKEQ. The CDR3 spans 16 residues. Here the CDR3 DNA reads TGTGCCAGCAGCCAAGATTTATGGAGAGAGACCGATACGCAGTATTTT. It yields the protein CASSQDLWRETDTQYF.

Here the CDR3 DNA reads TGTGCCAGCAGCCCCCCCGACAGTCCTAGCACAGATACGCAGTATTTT. Encoded protein: CASSPPDSPSTDTQYF. J is TRBJ2-3 and V is TRBV5-4; tentative D call: TRBD1 (5 bases). The V end lost 4 bases, the J end lost 0 bases, and 15 bases lay between the germline ends. Germline V lookup: CDR1 SGHNT, CDR2 YYREEE (reference sequence). The CDR3 is 16 residues long.

There are a few counts of this clone. The chain couples TRBV9 to TRBJ1-1, with D perhaps matching TRBD1 (5 bases). The germline V and J ends were trimmed by 1 base and 8 bases, with 12 bases remaining between them. Germline loops: CDR1 SGDLS, CDR2 YYNGEE. This CDR3 spans 13 amino acids. CDR3 sequence reads: CASSVIQWGEAFF. In DNA form, the CDR3 reads TGTGCCAGCAGCGTAATACAATGGGGGGAAGCTTTCTTT.

The chain's CDR3 is CASSPVGENEKLFF. CDR3 DNA: TGTGCCAGCAGTCCCGTTGGAGAGAATGAAAAACTGTTTTTT. This chain connects TRBV5-4 to TRBJ1-4; D not certain. The germline CDR1 and CDR2 sequences are SGHNT and YYREEE (reference sequence). The CDR3 length is 14 residues. V was clipped by 5 bases and J by 5 bases, with 13 bases between them.

The V call is TRBV19, the J call TRBJ2-7, with TRBD1 identical over 11 bases. Germline V gene data show CDR1 as LNHDA and CDR2 as SQIVND (reference sequence). CDR3 length equals 14 residues. V lost 0 bases to trimming and J lost 6 bases; unmatched junction nucleotides: 1. This chain's CDR3 is CASSIEGTGGEQYF. The CDR3 nucleotides read TGTGCCAGTAGTATAGAAGGGACAGGGGGCGAGCAGTACTTC.

The V gene is TRBV7-9, the J gene TRBJ2-5, with 7 bases lining up with TRBD1. Germline V gene sequence: CDR1 SEHNR, CDR2 FQNEAQ (reference sequence). After removal of 7 bases from V and 2 bases from J, the junction contained 13 bases not matched to a gene. The length of the CDR3 is 16 residues. CDR3 residues: CASTPSLGQPQETQYF. For the CDR3, the DNA is TGTGCCAGCACCCCCAGCCTGGGACAGCCTCAAGAGACCCAGTACTTC.

In this sample, this clone turned up a few times. The chain recombines TRBV6-1 with TRBJ2-5; 7 bases line up with TRBD1. The V gene end was trimmed by 7 bases and the J gene end by 1 base; junction bases not matched to a gene: 9. This CDR3 spans 15 amino acids. Germline CDR1 MNHNS, CDR2 SASEGT. CDR3 loop: CASMTRTGPQETQYF. CDR3 bases: TGTGCCAGCATGACCAGGACAGGACCCCAAGAGACCCAGTACTTC.

This clone was observed a handful of times. The V and J genes are TRBV10-3 and TRBJ2-2; 12 positions agree with TRBD2. Trimming at V came to 4 bases and at J to 4 bases, leaving 10 bases not matched to a gene. The CDR3 sequence is 18 residues long. Germline-derived CDR1 and CDR2 are ENHRY and SYGVKD. Written as DNA, the CDR3 is TGTGCCATCAGTGGCAGAATGACTAGCGGGAGAACCACCGGGGAGCTGTTTTTT. It codes for CAISGRMTSGRTTGELFF.